One and the same sample provided the 22 T cell receptor beta chains below, sequenced in a study of shared clonotypes between healthy human individuals. Assay: immunoSEQ multiplex PCR; the TCRdb copy retains only in-frame clones and omits some. The sample has some 550,000 clones, approximately 97% seen once. Sequenced material: naive CD4+ T cells sorted from blood. Sample subset: CD45RA+ positively selected. These receptors all come from a woman in her thirties in good health.

The chain couples TRBV2 to TRBJ1-4, with D possibly being TRBD1 (5 bases). From germline, CDR1 is SNHLY and CDR2 FYNNEI. The CDR3 is 14 residues long. With 1 base removed from V and 7 bases from J, the gap between germline ends came to 10 bases. The CDR3 sequence is CASSEGGASEKLFF. DNA of the CDR3: TGTGCCAGCAGTGAAGGTGGGGCCTCTGAAAAACTGTTTTTT.

This chain links TRBV28 with TRBJ2-7; D is possibly TRBD2 (6 bases). Trimming cost V 6 bases and J 5 bases, with 17 bases left between them. Germline V gene lookup returns CDR1 MDHEN and CDR2 SYDVKM. The CDR3 is 14 residues long. CDR3 in amino acids: CASSSGTPSNEQYF. CDR3 sequence (DNA): TGTGCCAGCAGCTCCGGGACTCCATCTAACGAGCAGTACTTC.

This rearrangement joins TRBV27 to TRBJ2-7; no reliable D call. The CDR3 runs 15 residues. Trimming took 3 bases from V and 6 from J, leaving 18 bases between them. Germline CDR1 MNHEY, CDR2 SMNVEV (reference sequence). The CDR3 DNA reads TGTGCCAGCAGTTTGTCGCGTTCCCGTAGGAGCGAGCAGTACTTC. As protein: CASSLSRSRRSEQYF.

The V and J genes are TRBV5-5 and TRBJ1-5; 7 bases are a match to TRBD1. The CDR3 is made up of 16 amino acids. The junction had 10 bases not matched to a gene; V was cut back by 4 bases and J by 3 bases. CDR1 and CDR2 from the germline V gene are SGHKS and YYEKEE (reference sequence). The CDR3 DNA is TGTGCCAGCAGCGCGGGACAGCCACCCTACAATCAGCCCCAGCATTTT. This sequence encodes CASSAGQPPYNQPQHF.

This clone was counted once. J is TRBJ2-2 and V is TRBV4-1; the match to TRBD2 covers 13 bases. Germline assignment: CDR1 MGHRA and CDR2 YSYEKL. V dropped 3 bases and J dropped 6; count of bases not matched to a gene: 4. This CDR3 has 16 residues. CDR3 sequence reads: CASSHPGLAGAGELFF. The CDR3 DNA sequence: TGCGCCAGCAGCCACCCAGGACTAGCGGGAGCCGGGGAGCTGTTTTTT.

The rearrangement links TRBV19 to TRBJ1-5, with a possible D match to TRBD1 (5 bases). There are 17 residues in the CDR3. Germline V gene lookup returns CDR1 LNHDA and CDR2 SQIVND (reference sequence). The V gene lost 0 bases and the J gene lost 0 bases, with 12 bases spanning the gap. DNA for the CDR3: TGTGCCAGTAGTATAGACGGGGGACGGCTTAGCAATCAGCCCCAGCATTTT. It encodes CASSIDGGRLSNQPQHF.

CDR3 protein: CASSLMGTGNTEAFF. DNA of the CDR3: TGTGCCAGCAGTTTAATGGGGACAGGGAACACTGAAGCTTTCTTT. The gene calls are TRBV27 and TRBJ1-1; TRBD1 matches 8 bases. Trimming removed 2 bases from V and 1 base from J; junction bases left unmatched: 3. The CDR3 extends over 15 amino acids. Germline lookup yields CDR1 MNHEY and CDR2 SMNVEV (reference sequence).

This chain uses TRBV14 with TRBJ2-1; D not resolved. The V end lost 4 bases, the J end lost 1 base, and 29 bases lay between the germline ends. Germline V gene sequence: CDR1 SGHDN, CDR2 FVKESK. The CDR3 extends over 21 amino acids. CDR3 DNA: TGTGCCAGCAGCCGTCGCTTTGTTAGGGTAGCCGTCCCGAGATCCTACAATGAGCAGTTCTTC. This sequence encodes CASSRRFVRVAVPRSYNEQFF.

The chain is built from TRBV5-1 and TRBJ2-7, with TRBD2 matching 8 bases. J gave up 2 bases and V 3 bases, and 7 bases lay outside the gene matches. CDR3 length equals 15 residues. Germline V lookup: CDR1 SGHRS, CDR2 YFSETQ. CDR3 region: CASSSRAGEPYEQYF. CDR3 in DNA: TGCGCCAGCAGCTCTAGAGCGGGAGAACCCTACGAGCAGTACTTC.

A note on this clone: Additional DNA sequences in this sample encode the identical CDR3. CDR3 sequence (DNA): TGTGCCAGCAGTGAACTAGCGGGCTCCTACAATGAGCAGTTCTTC. This translates into CASSELAGSYNEQFF. The chain uses TRBV6-1 and TRBJ2-1; 8 positions agree with TRBD2. The CDR3 runs to 15 residues. The V gene's germline CDR1 is MNHNS and CDR2 SASEGT. The J segment lost 0 bases and the V segment lost 2 bases, leaving 0 bases of the junction unmatched.

The chain links TRBV11-3 to TRBJ1-1; D perhaps matches TRBD1 (5 bases). This CDR3 spans 14 amino acids. CDR1 and CDR2 (germline): SGHNT, YENEEA. V lost 7 bases to trimming and J lost 1 base, with 13 bases between them. As DNA, the CDR3 is TGTGCCAGCATTCCCGGGACGGGGAACACTGAAGCTTTCTTT. This translates into CASIPGTGNTEAFF.

The rearrangement joins TRBV5-8 to TRBJ2-3; D ambiguous. V shed 0 bases and J shed 1 base, with 12 bases lying between them. The CDR3 contains 16 residues. Germline V gene lookup returns CDR1 SGHTS and CDR2 YDEGEE. CDR3 loop: CASSLGSLLGTDTQYF. CDR3 DNA: TGTGCCAGCAGCTTGGGTTCGTTATTAGGCACAGATACGCAGTATTTT.

The chain employs TRBV5-1 and TRBJ1-4, with D perhaps TRBD1 (6 bases). Trimming took 2 bases from V and 8 from J, leaving 13 bases between them. The germline V gene encodes CDR1 SGHRS and CDR2 YFSETQ. There are 14 residues in the CDR3. The CDR3 protein is CASSLTGRDEKLFF. In nucleotides, the CDR3 is TGCGCCAGCAGCTTAACAGGGCGGGACGAAAAACTGTTTTTT.

The V gene is TRBV5-1, the J gene TRBJ2-1, with 7 bases that match TRBD1. CDR3 length: 16 residues. The V and J ends lost 2 bases and 0 bases, in that order; junction bases with no gene match: 5. Germline lookup yields CDR1 SGHRS and CDR2 YFSETQ. CDR3: CASSLQGLSSYNEQFF. The CDR3, as DNA: TGCGCCAGCAGCTTACAGGGGTTGAGCTCCTACAATGAGCAGTTCTTC.

This CDR3 is CASSEMGFSGNTIYF. CDR3 nucleotides: TGCGCCAGCAGTGAGATGGGGTTCTCTGGAAACACCATATATTTT. The chain uses TRBV5-1 and TRBJ1-3; no reliable D call. The CDR3 contains 15 residues. Germline V gene sequence: CDR1 SGHRS, CDR2 YFSETQ. V lost 5 bases and J lost 0, with 12 bases in between.

The chain uses TRBV5-4 and TRBJ2-7, with TRBD2 identical over 11 bases. This CDR3 region has 19 residues. Germline V lookup: CDR1 SGHNT, CDR2 YYREEE (reference sequence). V lost 0 bases, J lost 3 bases, and 14 bases stayed unmatched. CDR3 protein: CASSLVLLAGGGGFYEQYF. CDR3 DNA sequence: TGTGCCAGCAGCTTGGTGCTGCTAGCGGGAGGAGGAGGCTTCTACGAGCAGTACTTC.

The chain employs TRBV6-6 and TRBJ2-7; D is possibly TRBD1 or TRBD2 (5 bases each). There are 15 residues in the CDR3. V lost 6 bases and J lost 1, with 16 bases in between. Germline V CDR1 and CDR2: MNHNY, SVGAGI (reference sequence). CDR3 amino acids: CASRGPGRESYEQYF. CDR3 DNA: TGTGCCAGCAGAGGTCCGGGACGGGAATCCTACGAGCAGTACTTC.

This chain links TRBV21-1 with TRBJ2-5; the table's D call of TRBD2 was not tested on the DNA. TRBV21-1 counts as a pseudogene. This CDR3 is 15 amino acids long. The CDR3 sequence: CASSYGTSEEETQYF. The CDR3 nucleotides read TGTGCCAGCAGCTACGGGACTAGCGAGGAGGAGACCCAGTACTTC.

The chain uses TRBV28 and TRBJ2-3, with 9 positions matching TRBD1. V lost 5 bases and J lost 6; bases outside the gene matches: 15. This CDR3 has 17 residues. Germline V gives CDR1 MDHEN, CDR2 SYDVKM. CDR3 loop: CASSSPWDRALRDTQYF. The DNA of the CDR3 is TGTGCCAGCAGTAGCCCTTGGGACAGGGCCCTGCGGGATACGCAGTATTTT.

V is TRBV6-6 and J is TRBJ2-1, with 9 bases aligning to TRBD1. The CDR3 is 14 amino acids. Trimming cost V 6 bases and J 7 bases; bases outside gene matches: 7. Germline V gives CDR1 MNHNY, CDR2 SVGAGI (reference sequence). The CDR3 DNA is TGTGCCAGCAGGCCGGGACAGGGAACAAATGAGCAGTTCTTC. Translating it yields CASRPGQGTNEQFF.

As regards this clone: The same CDR3 also results from other DNA sequences found in this sample. The V and J genes are TRBV5-1 and TRBJ1-4; D possibly corresponds to TRBD1 (6 bases). Germline V gene data show CDR1 as SGHRS and CDR2 as YFSETQ. CDR3 length equals 14 residues. The germline V and J ends were trimmed by 3 bases and 0 bases, with 6 bases remaining between them. The CDR3 DNA reads as TGCGCCAGCAGCTCAGGGGCAACTAATGAAAAACTGTTTTTT. The encoded protein is CASSSGATNEKLFF. The full variable domain, its missing parts supplied by reference TRBV5-1 and TRBJ1-4, is KAGVTQTPRYLIKTRGQQVTLSCSPISGHRSVSWYQQTPGQGLQFLFEYFSETQRNKGNFPGRFSGRQFSNSRSEMNVSTLELGDSALYLCASSSGATNEKLFFGSGTQLSVL.

The V and J genes are TRBV7-9 and TRBJ2-7, with D tentatively TRBD2 (7 bases). With 2 bases removed from V and 3 bases from J, the gap between germline ends came to 8 bases. The CDR3 covers 13 residues. From germline, CDR1 is SEHNR and CDR2 FQNEAQ (reference sequence). The CDR3 reads CASSLRGGYEQYF. The DNA for the CDR3 is TGTGCCAGCAGCTTAAGGGGGGGCTACGAGCAGTACTTC.